Given below is one TCR beta chain in context. Its antigen is unknown. The sample's time point: blood 4 weeks post-SBRT, at nephrectomy. Documented treatment: 15 Gy SBRT to primary tumor, nephrectomy 4 weeks later. Nephrectomy followed 15 Gy stereotactic body radiation by 4 weeks. This CDR3 comprises 14 residues. Germline loops: CDR1 MNHNS, CDR2 SASEGT. V shed 7 bases and J shed 6 bases, with 15 bases lying between them. Assay: immunoSEQ multiplex PCR; the TCRdb copy retains only in-frame clones and omits some. The sample includes roughly 160,000 clones, approximately 90% of them seen just once. The sample comes from a study of radiation and T cells in renal cell carcinoma. Overall study results and limits: Pretreatment tumor biopsies were lacking, so baseline clonotypes are unknown. In blood, top tumor clones expanded by 2 weeks, shrinking by 4.

The sequenced sample was blood, obtained from a patient whose treatment included radiotherapy and nephrectomy. The sequence derives from a woman between 50 and 59 years old with renal cell carcinoma. The V call is TRBV6-1, the J call TRBJ2-2; D is possibly TRBD2 (5 bases). CDR3 nucleotides: TGTGCCAGCATCCGGATTTGGGGAGCCGGGGAGCTGTTTTTT. Its protein is CASIRIWGAGELFF.